Listed below are T cell receptor beta chains from one sample, sequenced in a study of PD-1 blockade in mismatch repair-deficient tumors. Some clones are missing from TCRdb's copy, which holds only in-frame ones; the method was immunoSEQ multiplex PCR. The sample comprises fewer than 45,000 clones, around 83% of which are singletons, and 3.5% to 4% rests with the top ten. This sample comprised peripheral blood, obtained roughly 75 weeks after starting pembrolizumab. The origin of the receptors is an adult with mismatch repair-deficient cancer. Each CDR3 is given with its conserved first and last residue. Each record gives: J gene, V gene, CDR3 protein.

J: TRBJ2-2
V: TRBV7-8
CDR3: CASSRGGPNTGELFF

J: TRBJ2-7
V: TRBV15
CDR3: CATSRDLATYEQYF

J: TRBJ2-1
V: TRBV27
CDR3: CASSSTQTGNGQFF

J: TRBJ2-7
V: TRBV29-1
CDR3: CSVGDTYEQYF

J: TRBJ2-3
V: TRBV7-8
CDR3: CASSPNSYTQYF

J: TRBJ2-1
V: TRBV9
CDR3: CASSVGQNEQFF

J: TRBJ2-7
V: TRBV5-4
CDR3: CASSLEVGLAGGPSEQYF

J: TRBJ2-7
V: TRBV15
CDR3: CATSSSYRTSGRDSYEQYF

J: TRBJ2-3
V: TRBV19
CDR3: CAPIIGPQAIPQDTQYF

J: TRBJ2-2
V: TRBV7-9
CDR3: CASSLGADTGELFF

J: TRBJ2-5
V: TRBV4-1
CDR3: CASSQIYEETQYF

J: TRBJ2-1
V: TRBV29-1
CDR3: CSASGGSGQGSYNEQFF

J: TRBJ1-1
V: TRBV5-4
CDR3: CASSLAQQLNTEAFF

J: TRBJ1-4
V: TRBV4-3
CDR3: CASSQEVGSVGEKLFF

J: TRBJ1-4
V: TRBV7-9
CDR3: CASRAGTGFNEKLFF

J: TRBJ2-5
V: TRBV5-1
CDR3: CASRYRLAGGGGETQYF

J: TRBJ2-1
V: TRBV28
CDR3: CASRPGTGEFYEQFF

J: TRBJ1-4
V: TRBV7-2
CDR3: CASSPWDRANEKLFF

J: TRBJ2-5
V: TRBV5-5
CDR3: CASSSGTSGRGETQYF

J: TRBJ2-7
V: TRBV7-9
CDR3: CASSDEAGEPSYEQYF

J: TRBJ2-7
V: TRBV5-6
CDR3: CASSLAIYSYNSYEQYF

J: TRBJ2-7
V: TRBV27
CDR3: CASSWGGPTYEQYF

J: TRBJ2-2
V: TRBV11-1
CDR3: CASSPGDIRRELFF

J: TRBJ1-3
V: TRBV4-3
CDR3: CASSPGGNTIYF

J: TRBJ2-7
V: TRBV9
CDR3: CASSVAYGTASYEQYF

J: TRBJ2-7
V: TRBV9
CDR3: CASSGPPGTSGRGVPAYEQYF

J: TRBJ2-7
V: TRBV29-1
CDR3: CSGGQGAYEQYF

J: TRBJ2-7
V: TRBV5-1
CDR3: CASSLGSGGAEQYF

J: TRBJ1-2
V: TRBV30
CDR3: CAWSAGRDGGEGYTF

J: TRBJ1-2
V: TRBV15
CDR3: CATSRSGQFYGYTF

J: TRBJ1-5
V: TRBV4-1
CDR3: CASSQDPNQPQHF

J: TRBJ1-4
V: TRBV19
CDR3: CASSPDRGRNEKLFF

J: TRBJ1-1
V: TRBV5-5
CDR3: CASSPYGENTEAFF

J: TRBJ2-1
V: TRBV28
CDR3: CASSSRTEGIRYEQFF

J: TRBJ1-3
V: TRBV6-5
CDR3: CASSYSTGVLGNTIYF

J: TRBJ2-5
V: TRBV5-1
CDR3: CASSLGAGQGETQYF

J: TRBJ1-2
V: TRBV29-1
CDR3: CSSGTGGNGYTF

J: TRBJ1-5
V: TRBV28
CDR3: CASSGGSPRGNQPQHF

J: TRBJ1-1
V: TRBV18
CDR3: CASSPLLGQATEAFF

J: TRBJ2-7
V: TRBV30
CDR3: CAWTPGGRGKGEQYF

J: TRBJ2-7
V: TRBV6-5
CDR3: CASSYRGLHYEQYF

J: TRBJ1-2
V: TRBV19
CDR3: CASSIELSNYGYTF

J: TRBJ1-2
V: TRBV6-1
CDR3: CASSEAGSNYGYTF

J: TRBJ2-3
V: TRBV4-2
CDR3: CASSLMGGGGTTDTQYF

J: TRBJ2-7
V: TRBV10-3
CDR3: CAISESTDRFAYEQYF

J: TRBJ2-3
V: TRBV5-6
CDR3: CASSPPGGDTDTQYF

J: TRBJ2-2
V: TRBV6-5
CDR3: CASSWNANTGELFF

J: TRBJ2-3
V: TRBV18
CDR3: CASSPLSGSADTQYF

J: TRBJ2-7
V: TRBV19
CDR3: CASTPGQEISYEQYF

J: TRBJ2-7
V: TRBV11-2
CDR3: CASSLGTSYEQYF

J: TRBJ1-1
V: TRBV30
CDR3: CAVRPGTEAFF

J: TRBJ2-1
V: TRBV7-3
CDR3: CASSPGRGSSYNEQFF

J: TRBJ2-1
V: TRBV12-5
CDR3: CASGLVIGSSSGRPSSYNEQFF

J: TRBJ2-7
V: TRBV9
CDR3: CASSLGLAGGPYEQYF